Listed below are T cell receptor beta chains from one sample, sequenced in a study of vaccination effects on CD4 cells after COVID-19. The method was immunoSEQ multiplex PCR; TCRdb's version includes in-frame clones alone and lacks a portion of them. The table lists around 67,000 clones, 81% of them singletons, with approximately 1.2% in the top ten. These receptors have no known antigen. The sequencing here drew on CD4+ T cells from PBMCs cultured with HCoV-229E spike peptides, taken after COVID-19 vaccination. The receptors come from a human donor who received a COVID-19 vaccine. CDR3s include the opening cysteine and the closing phenylalanine or tryptophan. Each record gives: clone size, V gene, D gene, J gene, CDR3 protein, CDR3 DNA. The D gene is left open where the match is weak. Clone size is given for some rows only: seen once, a few or many times, or a class if the clone is expanded.

>-|TRBV3-1/TRBV3-2|-|TRBJ2-4
CASSQDQRAKNIQYF
TGTGCCAGCAGCCAAGACCAGAGAGCCAAAAACATTCAGTACTTC
>once|TRBV19|-|TRBJ1-5
CASSQSSPGNLNQPQHF
TGTGCCAGTAGCCAATCCTCGCCGGGGAACCTAAATCAGCCCCAGCATTTT
>-|TRBV11-1|-|TRBJ2-3
CASSLGALSTDTQYF
TGTGCCAGCAGCTTAGGTGCCCTCAGCACAGATACGCAGTATTTT
>-|TRBV2|-|TRBJ1-5
CASSGGTGQPQHF
TGTGCCAGCAGTGGGGGGACGGGACAGCCCCAGCATTTT
>-|TRBV9|-|TRBJ1-3
CASSVGNSPASGNTIYF
TGTGCCAGCAGCGTAGGGAACAGTCCCGCCTCTGGAAACACCATATATTTT
>-|TRBV9|TRBD1|TRBJ1-6
CASSADRGGSPLHF
TGTGCCAGCAGCGCGGACAGGGGCGGGTCACCCCTCCACTTT
>-|TRBV9|-|TRBJ2-5
CASSASSGLERETQYF
TGTGCCAGCAGCGCCTCGTCGGGGCTAGAGAGGGAGACCCAGTACTTC
>few|TRBV30|-|TRBJ1-6
CAWSVVTSYYNSPLHF
TGTGCCTGGAGTGTGGTCACCAGCTATTATAATTCACCCCTCCACTTT
>-|TRBV6-6|-|TRBJ1-1
CASKDRGGRTEAFF
TGTGCCAGCAAGGATAGGGGCGGCAGGACTGAAGCTTTCTTT
>-|TRBV7-9|TRBD1|TRBJ1-2
CASSSEWTGASSGGYTF
TGTGCCAGCAGCTCGGAATGGACAGGGGCGAGCTCTGGGGGCTACACCTTC
>-|TRBV30|-|TRBJ1-2
CAWFPRVQGYGYTF
TGTGCCTGGTTCCCAAGGGTCCAGGGCTATGGCTACACCTTC
>-|TRBV24-1|TRBD1|TRBJ1-2
CATSDSRTGGHYGYTF
TGTGCCACCAGTGATTCCCGGACAGGGGGGCACTATGGCTACACCTTC
>-|TRBV12-3/TRBV12-4|-|TRBJ1-5
CASSLINQPQHF
TGTGCCAGCAGTTTAATTAATCAGCCCCAGCATTTT
>few|TRBV7-3|TRBD1|TRBJ1-2
CASSPTGGRGYTF
TGTGCCAGCAGCCCGACAGGGGGCCGTGGCTACACCTTC
>-|TRBV6-5|-|TRBJ2-2
CASSYVSGSTGELFF
TGTGCCAGCAGTTACGTTTCAGGGTCCACCGGGGAGCTGTTTTTT
>-|TRBV12-3/TRBV12-4|-|TRBJ1-1
CASSRTRNTEAFF
TGTGCCAGCAGCCGGACACGTAACACTGAAGCTTTCTTT
>-|TRBV7-8|-|TRBJ2-5
CASSLPGAYRETQYF
TGTGCCAGCAGCTTACCAGGGGCCTACCGGGAGACCCAGTACTTC
>-|TRBV12-3/TRBV12-4|-|TRBJ1-1
CASSFGMNTEAFF
TGTGCCAGCAGTTTTGGGATGAACACTGAAGCTTTCTTT
>-|TRBV28|-|TRBJ2-5
CASSLTVQETQYF
TGTGCCAGCAGTTTGACGGTTCAAGAGACCCAGTACTTC
>few|TRBV2|-|TRBJ1-2
CASSVSRGPNYGYTF
TGTGCCAGCAGTGTCAGTAGGGGACCTAACTATGGCTACACCTTC
>-|TRBV7-2|-|TRBJ2-5
CASSFGRGLRGTQYF
TGTGCCAGCAGCTTTGGGCGGGGGCTGAGAGGGACCCAGTACTTC
>-|TRBV11-2|TRBD2|TRBJ2-3
CASSFTTGGADTQYF
TGTGCCAGCAGCTTTACTACGGGGGGAGCAGATACGCAGTATTTT
>-|TRBV29-1|TRBD1|TRBJ1-4
CSVRDRGRLDEKLFF
TGCAGCGTTCGGGACAGGGGGCGACTGGATGAAAAACTGTTTTTT
>once|TRBV2|TRBD2|TRBJ2-1
CASMSGGAPHNEQFF
TGTGCCAGCATGAGCGGGGGGGCCCCCCACAATGAGCAGTTCTTC
>once|TRBV15|TRBD1|TRBJ1-3
CATGQGSGNTIYF
TGTGCCACCGGACAGGGAAGTGGAAACACCATATATTTT